This TCR beta chain was recorded in a study of radiotherapy plus CTLA-4 blockade in lung cancer. Germline V gene lookup returns CDR1 SGHTA and CDR2 FQGNSA. Losses at the gene ends were 5 bases for V and 11 bases for J; bases not matched to a gene: 11. This CDR3 contains 14 residues. The repertoire was sequenced with immunoSEQ multiplex PCR; TCRdb's copy has only in-frame clones and lacks some. The top ten hold 7.8% of the sample, which has 45,000 or so clones, about 88% seen once. Chemo-refractory metastatic non-small-cell lung cancer patients were treated with focal radiation plus CTLA-4 blockade with ipilimumab.

This chain connects TRBV7-2 to TRBJ2-1, with 8 bases matching TRBD2. The receptor was derived from a human donor with non-small cell lung cancer whose response to radiotherapy plus ipilimumab could not be evaluated. This specimen was peripheral blood, taken from a patient treated with radiotherapy plus ipilimumab. The CDR3 bases are TGTGCCAGCAGCCCCGGACTAGCACCCTTCAAGCAGTTCTTC. This gives the protein CASSPGLAPFKQFF.